The entry below gives a single T cell receptor beta chain sequence along with its context. Its specificity is not known. These data originate in a study of shared clonotypes between healthy human individuals. Study outcomes and limitations: Apart from blood, nothing was sampled; tissue repertoires likely differ. Roughly 5% of naive CD4 clonotypes were shared across several donors. Generally, naive subsets (rather than memory subsets) showed larger estimated richness.

This CDR3 comprises 18 residues. Looked up from germline, CDR1 is MNHEY and CDR2 is SMNVEV (reference sequence). Between the trimmed V and J ends, which lost 4 bases and 4 bases, there was a span of 23 bases. Libraries were prepared by immunoSEQ multiplex PCR; TCRdb keeps only in-frame clonotypes and omits some of them. The sample holds some 1,400,000 clones, roughly 96% seen once. This TCR came from a man aged 25 to 45 in good health. The gene calls are TRBV27 and TRBJ2-1; D perhaps matches TRBD2 (5 bases). The sequenced material came from naive CD4+ T cells sorted from blood. Subset defined: CD45RA+ positively selected. The CDR3 nucleotides read TGTGCCAGCAGTTCCCGACTATCCCCCGTGGGCCGTTACAATGAGCAGTTCTTC. Residues: CASSSRLSPVGRYNEQFF.